This T cell receptor beta chain was identified in a study of CD8+ T cells in alopecia areata. Investigators isolated RNA and reverse transcribed it into cDNA to act as the sequencing template. Profiled with immunoSEQ multiplex PCR; TCRdb holds only in-frame clones, not every one. The table has under 250,000 clones, 57% seen once; the top ten hold 0.45%. Germline V gives CDR1 SGHAT, CDR2 FQNNGV. V trimming: 5 bases; J trimming: 7 bases; junction bases outside the gene matches: 11. The CDR3 totals 16 residues. V gene TRBV11-2 combines with J gene TRBJ2-4; 10 bases line up with TRBD1. The origin of this receptor is a human donor with alopecia areata. The sequences come from CD4+ T cells sorted from blood, collected at week 0. The CDR3 sequence: CASSRDRGGSINIQYF. CDR3 sequence (DNA): TGTGCCAGCAGCCGGGACAGGGGCGGATCAATCAACATTCAGTACTTC.